This entry lists 30 T cell receptor beta chains sequenced from one sample in a study of shared clonotypes between healthy human individuals. In the naive CD8 group, cells lacked CD45RO and were positively selected for CCR7, so terminally differentiated effector memory CD45RA+ cells were left out. The assay was immunoSEQ multiplex PCR, and TCRdb's table has in-frame clones only and misses some. In the table there are about 2.1 million clones, 90% to 95% of which are singletons. The material sequenced was naive CD8+ T cells from PBMCs. The receptors stem from a man aged 18-30 years in good health. Some clones in this sample may be carry-over from other donors' samples.

This chain connects TRBV11-2 to TRBJ1-2; D is uncertain. V was trimmed by 6 bases and J by 3 bases, leaving 23 bases between them. The germline V gene encodes CDR1 SGHAT and CDR2 FQNNGV. The CDR3 loop spans 17 amino acids. The CDR3 reads CASSDILGGSFDYGYTF. CDR3 sequence (DNA): TGTGCCAGCAGTGACATTCTTGGTGGGTCATTTGACTATGGCTACACCTTC.

This clone was detected only once. The chain couples TRBV7-9 to TRBJ2-1; no reliable D call. Per the germline V gene, CDR1 is SEHNR and CDR2 is FQNEAQ (reference sequence). This CDR3 comprises 14 residues. Trimming took off 6 bases at V and 8 bases at J, with 17 bases between the two ends. CDR3 amino acids: CASRSPYGVDEQFF. The CDR3 DNA follows: TGTGCCAGCAGATCACCGTACGGCGTTGATGAGCAGTTCTTC.

The chain joins TRBV9 to TRBJ2-1; D tentatively reads TRBD1 or TRBD2 (5 bases each). Germline lookup yields CDR1 SGDLS and CDR2 YYNGEE. This CDR3 spans 16 amino acids. V gave up 4 bases and J gave up 0 bases, with 14 bases separating them. Here the CDR3 reads CASSPGGLRSYNEQFF. DNA of the CDR3: TGTGCCAGCAGCCCTGGGGGATTACGCTCCTACAATGAGCAGTTCTTC.

V is TRBV27 and J is TRBJ2-1; 7 bases fit TRBD1. Germline CDR1 and CDR2: MNHEY and SMNVEV (reference sequence). The CDR3 covers 15 residues. V trimming: 0 bases; J trimming: 9 bases; junction bases outside the gene matches: 8. The CDR3 DNA follows: TGTGCCAGCAGTTTATCGAACCCGACAGGGATTGAGCAGTTCTTC. Its translation is CASSLSNPTGIEQFF.

V is TRBV10-3 and J is TRBJ2-2, with D hard to call. This CDR3 spans 13 amino acids. V was trimmed by 2 bases and J by 5 bases, leaving 6 bases between them. CDR1 and CDR2 from the germline V gene are ENHRY and SYGVKD. Here the CDR3 DNA reads TGTGCCATCAGTGAGGGGCAGACCGGGGAGCTGTTTTTT. Its translation is CAISEGQTGELFF.

To note about this clone: This specimen includes other DNA sequences encoding the same CDR3. The V call is TRBV5-4, the J call TRBJ2-7; D uncertain. Germline V gene data show CDR1 as SGHNT and CDR2 as YYREEE (reference sequence). The CDR3 runs to 13 residues. Trimming stripped 0 bases from V and 2 bases from J, with 6 bases between. CDR3 in amino acids: CASSLGPPYEQYF. The CDR3 nucleotides read TGTGCCAGCAGCTTGGGACCTCCCTACGAGCAGTACTTC.

The chain uses TRBV19 and TRBJ1-5, with 8 bases identical to TRBD1. This CDR3 comprises 14 residues. Per germline, CDR1 LNHDA and CDR2 SQIVND (reference sequence). Trimming took 5 bases from V and 4 from J; bases not matched to a gene: 4. This CDR3 is CASSDWTGNQPQHF. The CDR3 DNA reads TGTGCCAGTAGTGATTGGACAGGGAATCAGCCCCAGCATTTT.

This sequence joins TRBV28 and TRBJ1-1; no definite D call. Between the trimmed V and J ends, which lost 5 bases and 3 bases, there was a span of 4 bases. From germline, CDR1 is MDHEN and CDR2 SYDVKM. The CDR3 contains 11 residues. CDR3 residues: CASSAYTEAFF. As DNA, the CDR3 is TGTGCCAGCAGTGCATACACTGAAGCTTTCTTT.

This chain connects TRBV9 to TRBJ1-1; no firm D call. The V gene lost 0 bases and the J gene lost 7 bases, with 13 bases spanning the gap. The CDR3 runs to 14 residues. CDR1 is SGDLS and CDR2 is YYNGEE in the germline V gene. The CDR3 nucleotides are TGTGCCAGCAGCGTAGACGGCCGCCCGGATGAAGCTTTCTTT. Protein sequence: CASSVDGRPDEAFF.

J is TRBJ1-4 and V is TRBV27; 8 bases align to TRBD1. CDR1 and CDR2 (germline): MNHEY, SMNVEV (reference sequence). Losses at the gene ends were 7 bases for V and 7 bases for J; bases not matched to a gene: 14. The CDR3 spans 16 residues. The chain's CDR3 is CASKGWVGTGGEKLFF. The CDR3 DNA sequence: TGTGCCAGCAAAGGTTGGGTCGGGACAGGCGGTGAAAAACTGTTTTTT.

V usage is TRBV7-9 and J usage is TRBJ2-3; maybe TRBD2 (5 bases). Germline values: CDR1 SEHNR, CDR2 FQNEAQ (reference sequence). Deletions cut 3 bases from V and 2 bases from J, with 9 bases between. The CDR3 extends over 14 amino acids. The CDR3 coding sequence is TGTGCCAGCAGCTTTTCGGGAAACACAGATACGCAGTATTTT. This translates into CASSFSGNTDTQYF.

The chain carries TRBV10-3 and TRBJ2-5; the match to TRBD1 covers 7 bases. V lost 6 bases to trimming and J lost 2 bases; unmatched junction nucleotides: 3. The CDR3 is 13 amino acids. Germline values: CDR1 ENHRY, CDR2 SYGVKD. The CDR3 sequence: CAIRDRLQETQYF. The CDR3 nucleotides read TGTGCCATCAGGGACAGGCTACAAGAGACCCAGTACTTC.

This clone was observed once. The chain joins TRBV7-9 to TRBJ2-7, with 7 bases that match TRBD2. J gave up 3 bases and V 4 bases, and 9 bases lay outside the gene matches. Germline V lookup: CDR1 SEHNR, CDR2 FQNEAQ (reference sequence). The CDR3 covers 15 residues. CDR3 sequence (DNA): TGTGCCAGCAGCTCGTTGCGGGAGACTCACTACGAGCAGTACTTC. Encoded protein: CASSSLRETHYEQYF.

The genes are TRBV7-9 and TRBJ2-2, with TRBD2 matching over 9 bases. V shed 3 bases and J 3 bases; nucleotides not matched to a gene: 8. Germline CDR1 and CDR2: SEHNR and FQNEAQ (reference sequence). CDR3 length: 17 residues. CDR3 nucleotides: TGTGCCAGCAGCTTCGCCCTAGCGGGACGAGACACCGGGGAGCTGTTTTTT. Amino acid sequence: CASSFALAGRDTGELFF.

The J gene is TRBJ2-7, the V gene TRBV6-6; 11 nucleotides line up with TRBD2. This CDR3 has 16 amino acids. Germline loops: CDR1 MNHNY, CDR2 SVGAGI (reference sequence). The V gene end was trimmed by 5 bases and the J gene end by 0 bases; junction bases not matched to a gene: 6. This CDR3 is CASSTPGTSGSYEQYF. In nucleotides, the CDR3 is TGTGCCAGCAGTACCCCCGGGACTAGCGGCTCCTACGAGCAGTACTTC.

CDR3 region: CASSLRDRTYQETQYF. The CDR3 DNA reads as TGTGCCAGTAGTCTCCGGGACAGGACGTACCAAGAGACCCAGTACTTC. The chain combines TRBV19 with TRBJ2-5; 8 bases fit TRBD1. J was trimmed by 0 bases and V by 5 bases; bases with no gene match: 8. The germline CDR1 and CDR2 sequences are LNHDA and SQIVND (reference sequence). The CDR3 is 16 residues long.

This chain links TRBV28 with TRBJ2-4; 9 nucleotides match TRBD2. The CDR3 has 14 residues. CDR1 MDHEN and CDR2 SYDVKM come from the germline V gene. Unmatched junction bases numbered 10, after V lost 7 bases and J lost 9 bases. The CDR3 here is CASIAVAGVRIQYF. As DNA, the CDR3 is TGTGCCAGCATCGCAGTAGCGGGAGTTCGCATTCAGTACTTC.

The V gene is TRBV10-2, the J gene TRBJ1-3; possibly TRBD1 for D (6 bases). Germline V lookup: CDR1 WSHSY, CDR2 SAAADI. The CDR3 is 15 amino acids. Trimming removed 2 bases at V and 0 bases at J, with 8 bases between. In DNA, the CDR3 is TGCGCCAGCAGTGAGGACAGGTCCTCTGGAAACACCATATATTTT. Amino acids: CASSEDRSSGNTIYF.

This clone appeared a single time. The V call is TRBV4-1, the J call TRBJ2-3; D possibly corresponds to TRBD2 (6 bases). The V gene's germline CDR1 is MGHRA and CDR2 YSYEKL. Trimming removed 3 bases from V and 4 bases from J, with 11 bases in between. The CDR3 spans 14 residues. For the CDR3, the DNA is TGCGCCAGCAGCCATGGCCCGGGGGCAGATACGCAGTATTTT. Its translation is CASSHGPGADTQYF.

The chain couples TRBV6-5 to TRBJ1-5; 8 bases map to TRBD1. V was pared by 4 bases and J by 4 bases, with 3 bases of the junction left unmatched. This CDR3 comprises 14 residues. CDR1 and CDR2 (germline): MNHEY, SVGAGI. This chain's CDR3 is CASSFRQGNQPQHF. The DNA of the CDR3 is TGTGCCAGCAGTTTCCGACAGGGGAATCAGCCCCAGCATTTT.

The chain joins TRBV28 to TRBJ1-1; no clear D gene. The germline gives CDR1 MDHEN, CDR2 SYDVKM. The V gene lost 5 bases and the J gene lost 0 bases, with 13 bases spanning the gap. The CDR3 contains 15 residues. The CDR3 DNA reads TGTGCCAGCAGTCCCACCGCGGAGATGAACACTGAAGCTTTCTTT. Its protein is CASSPTAEMNTEAFF.

This clone was observed once. The rearrangement joins TRBV7-9 to TRBJ2-1, with D possibly being TRBD2 (5 bases). Germline lookup yields CDR1 SEHNR and CDR2 FQNEAQ (reference sequence). The V and J ends lost 7 bases and 5 bases respectively, with 21 bases between them. The CDR3 is made up of 16 amino acids. The CDR3 loop reads CASNQPIGITNNEQFF. CDR3 bases: TGTGCCAGCAACCAACCTATCGGGATCACAAACAATGAGCAGTTCTTC.

With regard to this clone: Other DNA sequences of this sample code for an identical CDR3. The chain employs TRBV6-5 and TRBJ2-5; D may be TRBD2 (6 bases). CDR3 size: 12 residues. Germline CDR1 reads MNHEY; CDR2 reads SVGAGI. Deletions cut 6 bases from V and 5 bases from J, with 10 bases between. DNA for the CDR3: TGTGCCAGCAGCCTTCGGGGGGAGACCCAGTACTTC. Its translation is CASSLRGETQYF.

The J gene is TRBJ2-5, the V gene TRBV14, with 8 bases aligning to TRBD1. The V gene's germline CDR1 is SGHDN and CDR2 FVKESK. The J segment lost 2 bases and the V segment lost 1 base, leaving 9 bases of the junction unmatched. This CDR3 has 17 amino acids. CDR3 in amino acids: CASSQAKLRDRQETQYF. The CDR3 DNA follows: TGTGCCAGCAGCCAAGCAAAGCTCCGGGACAGGCAAGAGACCCAGTACTTC.

The chain uses TRBV27 and TRBJ2-2; no clear D. Trimming cost V 5 bases and J 7 bases, with 17 bases left between them. Looked up from germline, CDR1 is MNHEY and CDR2 is SMNVEV (reference sequence). The CDR3 length is 15 residues. Here the CDR3 reads CASSPPDGFLGELFF. The CDR3 DNA is TGTGCCAGCAGTCCCCCGGACGGATTCCTCGGGGAGCTGTTTTTT.

This chain uses TRBV14 with TRBJ2-7; the D gene could be TRBD1 or TRBD2 (5 bases each). The germline CDR1 and CDR2 sequences are SGHDN and FVKESK. The CDR3 sequence is 15 residues long. V was pared by 3 bases and J by 7 bases, with 19 bases between. In DNA form, the CDR3 reads TGTGCCAGCAGCCATACAAGGGGACGGCTGTGGGAGCAGTACTTC. Its protein is CASSHTRGRLWEQYF. The complete variable domain, with remaining parts taken from reference TRBV14 and TRBJ2-7, reads EAGVTQFPSHSVIEKGQTVTLRCDPISGHDNLYWYRRVMGKEIKFLLHFVKESKQDESGMPNNRFLAERTGGTYSTLKVQPAELEDSGVYFCASSHTRGRLWEQYFGPGTRLTVT.

This clone appeared once. Other DNA sequences in the sample encode the same CDR3. The chain employs TRBV27 and TRBJ2-7; 7 positions match TRBD2. The V segment lost 2 bases and the J segment 5 bases; nucleotides outside the gene matches: 6. Germline CDR1 reads MNHEY; CDR2 reads SMNVEV (reference sequence). The CDR3 runs 14 residues. DNA of the CDR3: TGTGCCAGCAGTTTAGGGGGGGTGGTCAACGAGCAGTACTTC. Protein: CASSLGGVVNEQYF.

The rearrangement links TRBV21-1 to TRBJ1-5. TRBV21-1 is a recognized pseudogene. The CDR3 is made up of 13 amino acids. Here the CDR3 reads CASSQGGRQPQHF. The CDR3 DNA follows: TGTGCCAGCAGCCAGGGAGGACGTCAGCCCCAGCATTTT.

The chain links TRBV7-9 to TRBJ2-5; 8 nucleotides line up with TRBD1. Gene TRBJ2-7 matches the end of the DNA better, so the J call may be wrong. The CDR3 runs 14 residues. Germline V gene sequence: CDR1 SEHNR, CDR2 FQNEAQ (reference sequence). CDR3: CASTLGDRPYEQYF. In DNA, the CDR3 is TGTGCCAGCACCCTTGGGGACAGGCCCTACGAGCAGTACTTC.

V is TRBV28 and J is TRBJ2-2; 10 bases fit TRBD2. The CDR3 loop spans 12 amino acids. V gave up 7 bases and J gave up 8 bases; unmatched junction bases: 1. CDR1 and CDR2 from the germline V gene are MDHEN and SYDVKM. DNA of the CDR3: TGTGCCAGCAAACTAGCGGGAGGGGAGCTGTTTTTT. This gives the protein CASKLAGGELFF. The entire variable domain, with the rest obtained from reference TRBV28 and TRBJ2-2, is as follows: DVKVTQSSRYLVKRTGEKVFLECVQDMDHENMFWYRQDPGLGLRLIYFSYDVKMKEKGDIPEGYSVSREKKERFSLILESASTNQTSMYLCASKLAGGELFFGEGSRLTVL.